This is a list of T cell receptor beta chains from one sample in a study of T cell changes during pregnancy in multiple sclerosis. Using immunoSEQ multiplex PCR, the repertoire was profiled, and TCRdb retains in-frame clones only, with some absent. The table includes under 45,000 clones, about 93% detected once. The source was CD4+ T cells from peripheral blood mononuclear cells, collected in the third trimester of pregnancy. The receptors were sampled from a female donor with multiple sclerosis, enrolled in a pregnancy study. Each CDR3 is given with its conserved first and last residue. D genes are given only for firm matches. Expanded clones are given a class, and other clones once, few, many or no size at all.

clone_size,j_call,d_call,v_call,cdr3_aa,cdr3_nt
NA,TRBJ2-6,TRBD1,TRBV15,CATSRDRGTGANVLTF,TGTGCCACCAGCAGAGACAGGGGGACTGGGGCCAACGTCCTGACTTTC
NA,TRBJ1-1,NA,TRBV29-1,CSVGGRMGNTEAFF,TGCAGCGTTGGCGGTAGAATGGGGAACACTGAAGCTTTCTTT
NA,TRBJ1-3,NA,TRBV29-1,CSAASLRPGNTIYF,TGCAGCGCTGCTTCGTTGCGGCCTGGAAACACCATATATTTT
NA,TRBJ1-6,TRBD1,TRBV27,CASSFLPTGLYNSPLHF,TGTGCCAGCAGTTTCCTGCCGACAGGGCTCTATAATTCACCCCTCCACTTT
NA,TRBJ1-1,NA,TRBV6-5,CASSWVGGYTEAFF,TGTGCCAGCAGTTGGGTGGGGGGGTACACTGAAGCTTTCTTT
NA,TRBJ1-4,NA,TRBV7-2,CASSQQEGEKLFF,TGTGCCAGCAGCCAACAGGAGGGGGAAAAACTGTTTTTT
few,TRBJ1-1,NA,TRBV2,CASSALSGNTEAFF,TGTGCCAGCAGCGCCCTTTCAGGGAACACTGAAGCTTTCTTT
NA,TRBJ1-4,NA,TRBV6-1,CASSEFPAADGDEKLFF,TGTGCCAGCAGTGAATTCCCCGCGGCGGACGGGGATGAAAAACTGTTTTTT
NA,TRBJ2-2,TRBD2,TRBV5-4,CASSPRSGGVLNTGELFF,TGTGCCAGCAGCCCCAGGAGCGGGGGGGTCCTAAACACCGGGGAGCTGTTTTTT
NA,TRBJ2-3,TRBD1,TRBV6-6,CASTLQGARTDTQYF,TGTGCCAGCACATTACAGGGGGCCCGCACAGATACGCAGTATTTT
NA,TRBJ2-2,NA,TRBV19,CASSRTVSNTGELFF,TGTGCCAGTAGTAGGACAGTTTCGAACACCGGGGAGCTGTTTTTT
NA,TRBJ1-3,TRBD1,TRBV7-2,CASSRRTTGTGNTIYF,TGTGCCAGCAGCCGTCGTACGACAGGGACTGGAAACACCATATATTTT
NA,TRBJ2-7,TRBD1,TRBV6-1,CASEDRGTYEQYF,TGTGCCAGTGAGGACAGGGGGACCTACGAGCAGTACTTC
NA,TRBJ2-5,TRBD2,TRBV30,CAWSSIWTSGSGETQYF,TGTGCCTGGAGTTCCATATGGACTAGCGGGAGCGGAGAGACCCAGTACTTC
NA,TRBJ1-3,NA,TRBV27,CASRTQGTDWNTIYF,TGTGCCAGCAGGACCCAGGGTACCGACTGGAACACCATATATTTT
once,TRBJ2-7,TRBD1,TRBV18,CASSPLTGTASYEQYF,TGTGCCAGCTCTCCACTAACCGGGACAGCCTCCTACGAGCAGTACTTC
NA,TRBJ2-7,NA,TRBV19,CASSPLGRSYEQYF,TGTGCCAGTAGTCCGCTGGGCAGGTCCTACGAGCAGTACTTC
NA,TRBJ1-2,NA,TRBV19,CASSSSGNYGYTF,TGTGCCAGTAGTTCTTCCGGGAACTATGGCTACACCTTC
NA,TRBJ1-5,NA,TRBV19,CASSMGLPNQPQHF,TGTGCCAGTAGTATGGGACTCCCCAATCAGCCCCAGCATTTT
NA,TRBJ1-1,TRBD1,TRBV7-9,CASSLSRQGFFSNTEAFF,TGTGCCAGCAGCTTATCCCGACAGGGCTTTTTTTCGAACACTGAAGCTTTCTTT
NA,TRBJ2-7,NA,TRBV28,CASKRVYEQYF,TGTGCCAGCAAGAGGGTATACGAGCAGTACTTC
NA,TRBJ2-7,TRBD1,TRBV29-1,CSVAPGTGTYEQYF,TGCAGCGTTGCCCCAGGGACAGGGACCTACGAGCAGTACTTC
NA,TRBJ2-5,TRBD2,TRBV5-4,CASSLSSSGGQETQYF,TGTGCCAGCAGCTTATCGTCTAGCGGGGGCCAAGAGACCCAGTACTTC
NA,TRBJ2-1,NA,TRBV7-3,CASSLLSSYNEQFF,TGTGCCAGCAGCTTACTGTCCAGCTACAATGAGCAGTTCTTC
NA,TRBJ2-3,TRBD2,TRBV7-6,CASTALTSGRATDTQYF,TGTGCCAGCACCGCATTGACTAGCGGGAGGGCCACAGATACGCAGTATTTT
NA,TRBJ2-7,NA,TRBV19,CGAGGSYEQYF,TGTGGGGCAGGGGGGTCCTACGAGCAGTACTTC
NA,TRBJ1-2,NA,TRBV5-5,CASSRMSVGADYGYTF,TGTGCCAGCAGTCGGATGTCGGTAGGGGCAGATTATGGCTACACCTTC
NA,TRBJ1-1,NA,TRBV5-1,CASSLGAMNTEAFF,TGCGCCAGCAGCTTGGGAGCCATGAACACTGAAGCTTTCTTT